This record covers a single T cell receptor (beta chain). Its target is not known. The ends were cut back, 0 bases at V and 7 bases at J, with 16 bases in the middle. From germline, CDR1 is LGHNA and CDR2 YNFKEQ. The length of the CDR3 is 16 residues. This sample was taken from a study of T cells after yellow fever vaccination. Study-wide background: Preparation of the low-cell-number fractions used SMART-Seq v4 Ultra Low Input. Notes on the study in general: Bulk-population clonotypes that are abundant could appear as contaminants in FACS-sorted repertoires.

Synthesis of TCR cDNA relied on 5'RACE template switching, which attached a universal primer site and UMIs. TCRdb re-called the 5' RACE reads through MiXCR, storing one row per CDR3 protein. The profile shows approximately 580,000 distinct CDR3 sequences, approximately 16% of them singletons. The source material was PBMCs, sampled around 5 days after the first yellow fever vaccination. This TCR was sampled from a man aged 18 to 35 who received the YFV17D yellow fever vaccine. The chain links TRBV4-2 to TRBJ1-5, with a possible D match to TRBD1 (6 bases). The CDR3 coding sequence is TGTGCCAGCAGCCAAGATGCCTCACAGGGACGCCAGCCCCAGCATTTT. It is translated as CASSQDASQGRQPQHF.